This T cell receptor beta chain was recovered during a study of cytomegalovirus exposure and HLA in healthy donors. The study ran its PCR with 60 Vbeta and 13 Jbeta primers. Only in-frame clones appear in the TCRdb table, and some are missing; sequencing was by immunoSEQ multiplex PCR. The table shows about 94,000 clones, with approximately 77% occurring only once. This CDR3 is built from 11 residues. The V gene's germline CDR1 is SGHRS and CDR2 YFSETQ. Trimming took off 7 bases at V and 3 bases at J, with 8 bases between the two ends. The chain is built from TRBV5-1 and TRBJ2-7; D is perhaps TRBD2 (6 bases). Sequenced material: PBMCs. The clonotype originates from a man aged 25 to 40 in good health and CMV-seronegative. CDR3 sequence: CASSGDYEQYF. Here the CDR3 DNA reads TGCGCCAGCTCGGGAGACTACGAGCAGTACTTC.